Listed here are 21 T cell receptor beta chains from one sample, sequenced in a study of regulatory T cells in long-lasting Graves disease. As for time point: newly diagnosed GD, antithyroid drugs for less than 3 months. Extracted PBMC RNA gave rise to the TCR library. Building the TCR beta libraries relied on iRepertoire HTBI primers, and CDR3 regions underwent Arm-PCR. TCRdb passed the multiplex PCR reads through MiXCR, listing each CDR3 protein once. The table has 420,000 or so distinct CDR3 sequences, about a sixth seen once. The same data also went into a second study, on T cells in Graves' hyperthyroidism and ophthalmopathy.

The sample here was peripheral blood mononuclear cells (PBMCs), taken at new diagnosis, from a patient treated with antithyroid drugs. These receptors were collected from a woman under 30 with Graves disease.

In this sample, this clonotype turned up a few times. V gene TRBV2 combines with J gene TRBJ1-3; no clear D gene. Deletions cut 7 bases from V and 0 bases from J, with 16 bases between. CDR3 length: 16 residues. Germline V gene lookup returns CDR1 SNHLY and CDR2 FYNNEI. CDR3 sequence reads: CASKRPSAPSGNTIYF. Here the CDR3 DNA reads TGTGCCAGCAAACGCCCGTCAGCCCCCTCTGGAAACACCATATATTTT. The whole variable domain, filled in from reference TRBV2 and TRBJ1-3, reads EPEVTQTPSHQVTQMGQEVILRCVPISNHLYFYWYRQILGQKVEFLVSFYNNEISEKSEIFDDQFSVERPDGSNFTLKIRSTKLEDSAMYFCASKRPSAPSGNTIYFGEGSWLTVV.

J is TRBJ1-1 and V is TRBV5-1; 12 bases fit TRBD1. Per the germline V gene, CDR1 is SGHRS and CDR2 is YFSETQ. Germline trimming cut 4 bases from V and 4 bases from J; bases unmatched to any gene: 8. This CDR3 spans 16 amino acids. The CDR3 loop is CASSLGTGGLGTEAFF. CDR3 nucleotides: TGCGCCAGCAGCCTCGGGACAGGGGGCTTGGGCACTGAAGCTTTCTTT.

This clonotype was recorded many times. The chain links TRBV11-2 to TRBJ1-2; the match to TRBD1 covers 7 bases. Germline CDR1 reads SGHAT; CDR2 reads FQNNGV. The CDR3 spans 13 residues. The ends lost 1 base at V and 6 bases at J; junction bases unmatched: 2. The CDR3 nucleotides are TGTGCCAGCAGCTTAGGACAGGGCGATGGCTACACCTTC. Protein: CASSLGQGDGYTF.

The chain recombines TRBV4-1 with TRBJ2-7; 8 bases fit TRBD2. V gave up 2 bases and J gave up 7 bases; unmatched junction bases: 13. CDR1 and CDR2 from the germline V gene are MGHRA and YSYEKL. The CDR3 is made up of 16 amino acids. The CDR3 region is CASSQPPGLGWVEQYF. In nucleotides, the CDR3 is TGCGCCAGCAGCCAACCACCGGGACTAGGGTGGGTGGAGCAGTACTTC.

This clonotype was recorded many times. The chain links TRBV7-3 to TRBJ2-7; 8 positions match TRBD1. The CDR3 spans 14 residues. Germline CDR1 and CDR2: SGHTA and FQGTGA. V lost 6 bases, J lost 3 bases, and 7 bases stayed unmatched. CDR3 residues: CASRPRTGSYEQYF. In DNA form, the CDR3 reads TGTGCCAGCAGGCCAAGGACAGGGAGCTACGAGCAGTACTTC.

The chain has TRBV7-9 and TRBJ2-3, with 7 bases matching TRBD1. Looked up from germline, CDR1 is SEHNR and CDR2 is FQNEAQ (reference sequence). The CDR3 covers 15 residues. V dropped 3 bases and J dropped 0; count of bases not matched to a gene: 3. CDR3 residues: CASSFGTASTDTQYF. CDR3 DNA: TGTGCCAGCAGCTTCGGGACAGCTAGCACAGATACGCAGTATTTT. Combining the CDR3 with reference TRBV7-9 and TRBJ2-3 gives the whole variable domain DTGVSQNPRHKITKRGQNVTFRCDPISEHNRLYWYRQTLGQGPEFLTYFQNEAQLEKSRLLSDRFSAERPKGSFSTLEIQRTEQGDSAMYLCASSFGTASTDTQYFGPGTRLTVL.

This clonotype was detected ten times or more. The chain links TRBV27 to TRBJ2-5; D may be TRBD1 or TRBD2 (6 bases each). V was clipped by 7 bases and J by 4 bases, with 19 bases between them. CDR1 and CDR2 (germline): MNHEY, SMNVEV (reference sequence). The CDR3 is made up of 15 amino acids. CDR3 sequence (DNA): TGTGCCAGCAAGTTTTTATTCGGGGGCGCAGAGACCCAGTACTTC. This gives the protein CASKFLFGGAETQYF.

This clonotype was observed many times. This rearrangement joins TRBV25-1 to TRBJ2-7; D not resolved. Looked up from germline, CDR1 is MGHDK and CDR2 is SYGVNS. With 6 bases removed from V and 0 bases from J, the gap between germline ends came to 9 bases. The CDR3 is 13 amino acids. CDR3 nucleotides: TGTGCCAGCAGCGGATCTTACTCCTACGAGCAGTACTTC. This codes for CASSGSYSYEQYF.

The chain combines TRBV18 with TRBJ2-1; D not certain. V was cut by 4 bases and J by 5 bases, with 12 bases left in between. Germline CDR1 is KGHSH and CDR2 is LQKENI. CDR3 size: 14 residues. The CDR3 loop is CASSLLRSNNEQFF. For the CDR3, the DNA is TGTGCCAGCTCACTTTTGCGTAGTAACAATGAGCAGTTCTTC.

The CDR3 protein is CASSFKTGALYGYTF. CDR3 bases: TGTGCCAGCAGTTTTAAGACAGGGGCCCTATATGGCTACACCTTC. This chain links TRBV12-3 or TRBV12-4 with TRBJ1-2; TRBD1 matches 8 bases. Trimming at V came to 3 bases and at J to 5 bases, leaving 8 bases not matched to a gene. The CDR3 sequence is 15 residues long.

This clonotype occurred many times. The J gene is TRBJ2-5, the V gene TRBV28; D remains ambiguous. V was trimmed by 10 bases and J by 1 base, leaving 16 bases between them. The CDR3 has 14 residues. Germline CDR1 reads MDHEN; CDR2 reads SYDVKM. The CDR3 DNA is TGTGCCAACCTAACCCTCGGAATCCAAGAGACCCAGTACTTC. This encodes CANLTLGIQETQYF.

This clonotype was observed a few times. The J gene is TRBJ2-2, the V gene TRBV18; possibly TRBD1 or TRBD2 for D (5 bases each). The ends were cut back, 3 bases at V and 5 bases at J, with 22 bases in the middle. Germline assignment: CDR1 KGHSH and CDR2 LQKENI. CDR3 length: 18 residues. The CDR3 here is CASSPANRRGSGTGELFF. In DNA, the CDR3 is TGTGCCAGCTCACCGGCTAACAGGCGTGGCTCGGGAACCGGGGAGCTGTTTTTT.

This clonotype has a count of ten or more. The chain is built from TRBV30 and TRBJ2-1; no clear D gene. With 7 bases removed from V and 5 bases from J, the gap between germline ends came to 9 bases. The germline gives CDR1 GTSNPN, CDR2 SVGIG (reference sequence). The length of the CDR3 is 11 residues. CDR3 sequence: CASTRNNEQFF. CDR3 nucleotides: TGTGCCTCGACACGGAACAATGAGCAGTTCTTC.

This clonotype has a count of ten or more. The chain carries TRBV20-1 and TRBJ2-3, with 10 bases aligning to TRBD2. This CDR3 is 16 amino acids long. The germline gives CDR1 DFQATT, CDR2 SNEGSKA (reference sequence). With 4 bases clipped from V and 3 bases from J, the junction kept 10 bases outside the gene matches. CDR3: CSATSASGSWTDTQYF. CDR3 DNA sequence: TGCAGTGCTACCTCCGCTAGCGGGAGTTGGACAGATACGCAGTATTTT.

This clonotype appeared many times. The chain uses TRBV7-9 and TRBJ2-7; 7 bases are shared with TRBD1. The CDR3 totals 15 residues. Unmatched junction bases numbered 8, after V lost 4 bases and J lost 2 bases. Germline CDR1 reads SEHNR; CDR2 reads FQNEAQ (reference sequence). This CDR3 reads CASSSRDRATYEQYF. In DNA form, the CDR3 reads TGTGCCAGCAGCTCCCGGGACAGAGCAACCTACGAGCAGTACTTC.

Note on this clonotype: A far larger clone is only one base removed, so a read error is likely. The rearrangement joins TRBV28 to TRBJ2-3, with D possibly being TRBD1 (5 bases). Near its end, the DNA agrees better with TRBJ1-1, so the J call may be wrong. CDR3 size: 15 residues. CDR1 and CDR2 (germline): MDHEN, SYDVKM. This CDR3 is CASSPTTQGVVEAFF. The CDR3 coding sequence is TGTGCCAGCAGTCCCACGACCCAGGGAGTTGTTGAAGCTTTCTTT.

The V call is TRBV6-1, the J call TRBJ1-2; D call uncertain. CDR1 MNHNS and CDR2 SASEGT come from the germline V gene. This CDR3 spans 14 amino acids. V was clipped by 1 base and J by 5 bases, with 11 bases between them. CDR3 residues: CASSEGRRDYGYTF. Here the CDR3 DNA reads TGTGCCAGCAGTGAAGGGCGGAGAGATTATGGCTACACCTTC.

This clonotype appeared many times. The CDR3 sequence is CASSEGRADNEQFF. The CDR3 DNA sequence: TGTGCCAGCAGTGAAGGCAGGGCCGACAATGAGCAGTTCTTC. V gene TRBV2 combines with J gene TRBJ2-1; tentatively, D is TRBD1 (5 bases). The length of the CDR3 is 14 residues. The germline V gene has CDR1 SNHLY and CDR2 FYNNEI. Trimming cost V 1 base and J 5 bases, with 9 bases left between them.

In its sample, this clonotype was seen many times. J is TRBJ2-5 and V is TRBV18; D gene uncertain. CDR1 KGHSH and CDR2 LQKENI come from the germline V gene. The V gene lost 4 bases and the J gene lost 10 bases, with 22 bases spanning the gap. This CDR3 has 15 residues. The CDR3 reads CASSLGSTPLRDQYF. CDR3 DNA: TGTGCCAGCTCACTGGGTAGCACCCCCCTACGTGACCAGTACTTC.

The chain recombines TRBV6-2 or TRBV6-3 with TRBJ2-7, with 11 bases fitting TRBD1. The germline V gene has CDR1 MNHEY and CDR2 SVGEGT. The CDR3 spans 15 residues. J lost 4 bases, V lost 6 bases, and 8 bases had no gene match. The CDR3 loop reads CASSPRGTGGYEQYF. CDR3 coding DNA: TGTGCCAGCAGCCCCCGAGGGACAGGGGGATACGAGCAGTACTTC.

V gene TRBV2 combines with J gene TRBJ1-1, with a tentative D call TRBD1 (6 bases). V shed 11 bases and J shed 1 base, with 17 bases lying between them. In germline, CDR1 is SNHLY, CDR2 FYNNEI. The CDR3 runs to 14 residues. CDR3 sequence: CAATRGRSNTEAFF. The CDR3 DNA is TGTGCCGCGACCAGGGGACGGTCGAACACTGAAGCTTTCTTT.